These 4 T cell receptor beta chains came from one sample sequenced in a study of T-cell memory formation after mild COVID-19. TCRdb itself ran the 5' RACE reads through MiXCR, one entry per CDR3 protein. The repertoire consists of tens of thousands of distinct CDR3 sequences, with about 6.7% occurring once and the leading ten covering 0.8% to 1%. Sequencing used PBMCs or a T cell subset sorted from them (not recorded which). Source of these receptors: an adult who had mild COVID-19 (a few samples of this study predate the infection). Cell type and time point are not known.

This chain links TRBV14 with TRBJ2-7; 9 bases are shared with TRBD2. This CDR3 comprises 18 residues. Trimming removed 0 bases from V and 5 bases from J; junction bases left unmatched: 14. Germline V CDR1 and CDR2: SGHDN, FVKESK. CDR3 sequence reads: CASSQERLAGTDPNEQYF. The CDR3, as DNA: TGTGCCAGCAGCCAAGAACGTCTAGCGGGAACGGATCCCAACGAGCAGTACTTC.

There are a few counts of this clonotype. The rearrangement uses TRBV7-6 and TRBJ1-2, with a weak D call TRBD1 (6 bases). Germline assignment: CDR1 SGHVS and CDR2 FNYEAQ. This CDR3 is built from 14 residues. Trimming removed 5 bases at V and 1 base at J, with 11 bases between. The DNA for the CDR3 is TGTGCCAGCAGCAAGGACAGAGATAACTATGGCTACACCTTC. Encoded protein: CASSKDRDNYGYTF.

Many counts were recorded for this clonotype. J is TRBJ1-1 and V is TRBV7-2, with D tentatively TRBD1 (6 bases). Trimming took 1 base from V and 2 from J, leaving 17 bases between them. The CDR3 is 17 residues long. Looked up from germline, CDR1 is SGHTA and CDR2 is FQGNSA. The CDR3 protein is CASSLVGGPGTNTEAFF. The CDR3 nucleotides read TGTGCCAGCAGCTTAGTAGGTGGGCCAGGGACAAACACTGAAGCTTTCTTT.

This clonotype was seen a few times. The genes are TRBV6-5 and TRBJ2-5; 15 nucleotides agree with TRBD2. Per the germline V gene, CDR1 is MNHEY and CDR2 is SVGAGI. The CDR3 runs 15 residues. The V gene end was trimmed by 6 bases and the J gene end by 5 bases; junction bases not matched to a gene: 4. The CDR3: CASSGTSGGRETQYF. The CDR3 DNA sequence: TGTGCCAGCAGCGGGACTAGCGGGGGGCGTGAGACCCAGTACTTC.